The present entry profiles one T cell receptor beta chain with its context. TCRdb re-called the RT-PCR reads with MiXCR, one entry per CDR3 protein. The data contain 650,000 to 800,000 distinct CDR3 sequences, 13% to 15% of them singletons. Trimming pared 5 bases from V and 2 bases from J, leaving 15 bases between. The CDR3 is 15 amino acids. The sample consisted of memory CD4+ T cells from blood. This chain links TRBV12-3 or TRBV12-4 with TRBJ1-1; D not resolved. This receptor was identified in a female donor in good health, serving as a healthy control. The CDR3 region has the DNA TGTGCCAGCAGTCCGGGATTATCGTTTAACACTGAAGCTTTCTTT. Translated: CASSPGLSFNTEAFF.